This TCR beta chain comes out of a study of regulatory T cells in long-lasting Graves disease. Study-level results: There were preferences for TRBV28, TRBJ1-2 and TRBJ2-5 in persistent disease.

In this sample, this clonotype turned up many times. As yet, its antigen is unknown. Combining iRepertoire HTBI primers with Arm-PCR of CDR3 regions, the authors built TCR beta libraries. TCRdb re-called the multiplex PCR reads through MiXCR, storing one row per CDR3 protein. The table lists roughly 500,000 distinct CDR3 sequences, approximately 13% of them singletons. The time point is: newly diagnosed GD, antithyroid drugs for less than 3 months. RNA extracted from PBMCs served as the sequencing template. Patients of an endocrinology department in Xi'an, China, were included. This CDR3 is built from 14 residues. The germline CDR1 and CDR2 sequences are SNHLY and FYNNEI. The V end lost 3 bases, the J end lost 10 bases, and 13 bases lay between the germline ends. This same sample was also taken into another study, of T cells in Graves' hyperthyroidism and ophthalmopathy.

The source is a man aged 25-45 years with Graves disease. Here the sequenced sample was peripheral blood mononuclear cells (PBMCs), taken at new diagnosis, from a patient treated with antithyroid drugs. The V and J genes are TRBV2 and TRBJ1-6; weak D call: TRBD1 (6 bases). The CDR3 DNA sequence: TGTGCCAGCAGTGAGGTTGGAGGGGGGTCACCCCTCCACTTT. It specifies CASSEVGGGSPLHF. The full variable domain, rest sourced from reference TRBV2 and TRBJ1-6, is EPEVTQTPSHQVTQMGQEVILRCVPISNHLYFYWYRQILGQKVEFLVSFYNNEISEKSEIFDDQFSVERPDGSNFTLKIRSTKLEDSAMYFCASSEVGGGSPLHFGNGTRLTVT.